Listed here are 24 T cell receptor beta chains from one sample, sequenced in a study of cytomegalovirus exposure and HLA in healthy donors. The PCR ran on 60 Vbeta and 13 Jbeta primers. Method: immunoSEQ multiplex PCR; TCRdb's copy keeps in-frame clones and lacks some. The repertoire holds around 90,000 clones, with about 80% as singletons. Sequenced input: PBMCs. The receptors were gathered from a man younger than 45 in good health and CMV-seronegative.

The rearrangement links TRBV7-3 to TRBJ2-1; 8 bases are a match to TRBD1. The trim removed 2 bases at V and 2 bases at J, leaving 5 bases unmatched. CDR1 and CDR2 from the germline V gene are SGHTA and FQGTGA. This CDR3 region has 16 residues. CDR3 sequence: CASSLSTGDPYNEQFF. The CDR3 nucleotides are TGTGCCAGCAGCTTATCGACAGGGGATCCCTACAATGAGCAGTTCTTC.

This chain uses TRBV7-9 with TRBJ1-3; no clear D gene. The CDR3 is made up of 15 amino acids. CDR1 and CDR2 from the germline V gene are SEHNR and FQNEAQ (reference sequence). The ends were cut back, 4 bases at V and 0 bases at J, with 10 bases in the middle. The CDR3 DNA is TGTGCCAGCAGCTCGGGAGATCTCTCTGGAAACACCATATATTTT. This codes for CASSSGDLSGNTIYF.

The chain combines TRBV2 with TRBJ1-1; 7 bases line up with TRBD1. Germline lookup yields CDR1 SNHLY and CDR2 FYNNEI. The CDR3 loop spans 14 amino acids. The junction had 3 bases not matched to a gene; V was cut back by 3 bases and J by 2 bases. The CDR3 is CASSERQGNTEAFF. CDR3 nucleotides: TGTGCCAGCAGTGAGAGACAGGGAAACACTGAAGCTTTCTTT.

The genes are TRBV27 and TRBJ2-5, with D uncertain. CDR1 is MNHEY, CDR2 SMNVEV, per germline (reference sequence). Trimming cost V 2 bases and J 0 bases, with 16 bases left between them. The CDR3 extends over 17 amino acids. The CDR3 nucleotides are TGTGCCAGCAGTTTAAGTCCGACACCATCGTACCAAGAGACCCAGTACTTC. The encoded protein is CASSLSPTPSYQETQYF.

The CDR3 DNA reads TGTGCCAGCAGCTTATGGGGGACTAGCGGGTTGGGTGAGCAGTTCTTC. It translates to CASSLWGTSGLGEQFF. The chain combines TRBV7-2 with TRBJ2-1; 12 nucleotides align to TRBD2. Per germline, CDR1 SGHTA and CDR2 FQGNSA. The ends lost 2 bases at V and 9 bases at J; junction bases unmatched: 8. This CDR3 has 16 residues.

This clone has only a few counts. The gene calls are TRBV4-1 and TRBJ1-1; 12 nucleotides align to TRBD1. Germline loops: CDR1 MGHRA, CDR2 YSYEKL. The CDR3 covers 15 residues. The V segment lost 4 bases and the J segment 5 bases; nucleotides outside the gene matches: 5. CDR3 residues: CASSRGQGAKTEAFF. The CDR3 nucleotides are TGCGCCAGCAGCCGGGGACAGGGGGCGAAGACTGAAGCTTTCTTT.

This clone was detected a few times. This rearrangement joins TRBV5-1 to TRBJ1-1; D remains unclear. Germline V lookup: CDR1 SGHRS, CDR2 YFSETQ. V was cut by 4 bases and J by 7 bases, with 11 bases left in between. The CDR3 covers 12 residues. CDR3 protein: CASSIDKLEAFF. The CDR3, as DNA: TGCGCCAGCAGCATCGACAAACTTGAAGCTTTCTTT.

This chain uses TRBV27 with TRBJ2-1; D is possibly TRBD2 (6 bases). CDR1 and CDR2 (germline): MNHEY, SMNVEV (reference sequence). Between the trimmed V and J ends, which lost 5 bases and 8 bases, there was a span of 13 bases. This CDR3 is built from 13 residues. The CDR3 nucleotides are TGTGCCAGCAGTCGACTAGTGCACGATGAGCAGTTCTTC. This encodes CASSRLVHDEQFF.

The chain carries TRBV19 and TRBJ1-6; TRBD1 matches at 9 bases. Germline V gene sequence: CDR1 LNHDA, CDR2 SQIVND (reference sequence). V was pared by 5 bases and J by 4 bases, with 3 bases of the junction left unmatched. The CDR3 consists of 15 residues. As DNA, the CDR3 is TGTGCCAGTAGTCCGGACAGGGGATATAATTCACCCCTCCACTTT. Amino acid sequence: CASSPDRGYNSPLHF. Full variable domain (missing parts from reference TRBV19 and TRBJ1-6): DGGITQSPKYLFRKEGQNVTLSCEQNLNHDAMYWYRQDPGQGLRLIYYSQIVNDFQKGDIAEGYSVSREKKESFPLTVTSAQKNPTAFYLCASSPDRGYNSPLHFGNGTRLTVT.

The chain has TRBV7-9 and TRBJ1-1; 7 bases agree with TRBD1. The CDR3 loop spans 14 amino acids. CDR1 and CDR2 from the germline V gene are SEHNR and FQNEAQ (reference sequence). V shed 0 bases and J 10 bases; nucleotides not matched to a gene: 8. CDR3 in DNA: TGTGCCAGCAGCTTAGCTGCAGGGGGTCATTCAGCTTTCTTT. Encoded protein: CASSLAAGGHSAFF.

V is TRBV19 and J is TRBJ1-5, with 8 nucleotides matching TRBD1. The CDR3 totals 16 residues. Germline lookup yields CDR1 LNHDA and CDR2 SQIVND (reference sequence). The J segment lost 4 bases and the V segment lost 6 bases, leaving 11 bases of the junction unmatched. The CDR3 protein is CASRIMGTGKNQPQHF. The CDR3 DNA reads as TGTGCCAGTAGGATCATGGGGACAGGAAAAAATCAGCCCCAGCATTTT.

In DNA, the CDR3 is TGTGCCAGCGAGGACAGGCGCGGCACTGAAGCTTTCTTT. Amino acid sequence: CASEDRRGTEAFF. The gene calls are TRBV19 and TRBJ1-1; 7 bases are a match to TRBD1. There are 13 residues in the CDR3. Germline CDR1 is LNHDA and CDR2 is SQIVND (reference sequence). Germline trimming cut 9 bases from V and 4 bases from J; bases unmatched to any gene: 8.

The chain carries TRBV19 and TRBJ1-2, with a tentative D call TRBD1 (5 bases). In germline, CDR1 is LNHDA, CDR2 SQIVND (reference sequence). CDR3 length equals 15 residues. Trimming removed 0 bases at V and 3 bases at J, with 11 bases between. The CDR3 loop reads CASSIDDSGDYGYTF. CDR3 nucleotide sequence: TGTGCCAGTAGTATAGATGACTCGGGGGACTATGGCTACACCTTC.

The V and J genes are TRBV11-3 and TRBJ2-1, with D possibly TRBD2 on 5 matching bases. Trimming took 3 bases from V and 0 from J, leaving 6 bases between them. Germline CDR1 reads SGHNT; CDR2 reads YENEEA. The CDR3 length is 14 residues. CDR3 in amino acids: CASSLSGSYNEQFF. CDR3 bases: TGTGCCAGCAGCTTGAGCGGCTCCTACAATGAGCAGTTCTTC.

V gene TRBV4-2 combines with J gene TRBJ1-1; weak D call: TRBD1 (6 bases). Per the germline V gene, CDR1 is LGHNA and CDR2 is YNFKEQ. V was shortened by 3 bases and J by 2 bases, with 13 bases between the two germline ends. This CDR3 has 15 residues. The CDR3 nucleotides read TGTGCCAGCAGCCACCCGGGACACTTCAACACTGAAGCTTTCTTT. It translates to CASSHPGHFNTEAFF.

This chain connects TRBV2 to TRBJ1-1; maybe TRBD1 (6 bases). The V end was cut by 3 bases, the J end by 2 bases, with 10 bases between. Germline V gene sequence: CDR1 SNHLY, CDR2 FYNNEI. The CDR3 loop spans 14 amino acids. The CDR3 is CASSDRGRNTEAFF. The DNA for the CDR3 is TGTGCCAGCAGTGACAGGGGACGTAACACTGAAGCTTTCTTT.

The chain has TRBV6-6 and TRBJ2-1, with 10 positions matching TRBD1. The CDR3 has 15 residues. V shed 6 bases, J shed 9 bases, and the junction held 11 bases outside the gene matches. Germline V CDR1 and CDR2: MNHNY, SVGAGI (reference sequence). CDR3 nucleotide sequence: TGTGCCAGCAGGGAGCCGGGACAGGGGTTTGTTGAGCAGTTCTTC. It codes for CASREPGQGFVEQFF.

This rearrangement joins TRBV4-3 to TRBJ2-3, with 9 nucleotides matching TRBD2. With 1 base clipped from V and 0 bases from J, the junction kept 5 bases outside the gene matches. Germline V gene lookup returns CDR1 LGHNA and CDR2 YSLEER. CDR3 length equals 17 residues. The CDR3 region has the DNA TGCGCCAGCAGCCAAGTTGCGGGGGGGTATAGCACAGATACGCAGTATTTT. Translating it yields CASSQVAGGYSTDTQYF.

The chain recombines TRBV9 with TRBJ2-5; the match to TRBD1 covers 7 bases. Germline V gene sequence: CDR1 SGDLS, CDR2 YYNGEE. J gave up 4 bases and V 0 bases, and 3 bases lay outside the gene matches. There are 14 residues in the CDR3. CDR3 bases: TGTGCCAGCAGCGTAGGAGCAGGGGGAGAGACCCAGTACTTC. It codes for CASSVGAGGETQYF.

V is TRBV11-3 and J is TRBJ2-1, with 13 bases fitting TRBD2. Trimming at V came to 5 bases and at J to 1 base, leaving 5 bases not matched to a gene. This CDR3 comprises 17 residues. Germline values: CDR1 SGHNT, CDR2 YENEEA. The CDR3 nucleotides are TGTGCCAGCAGCCAGGGACTAGCGGGGCGGTCCTACAATGAGCAGTTCTTC. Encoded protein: CASSQGLAGRSYNEQFF.

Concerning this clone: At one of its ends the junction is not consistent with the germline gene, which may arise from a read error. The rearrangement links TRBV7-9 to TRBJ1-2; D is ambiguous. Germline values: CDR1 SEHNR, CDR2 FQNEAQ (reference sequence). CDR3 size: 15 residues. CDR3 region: CSSSLEQSSSYGYTF. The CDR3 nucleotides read TGTTCCAGCAGCTTAGAACAGAGCTCTTCCTATGGCTACACCTTC.

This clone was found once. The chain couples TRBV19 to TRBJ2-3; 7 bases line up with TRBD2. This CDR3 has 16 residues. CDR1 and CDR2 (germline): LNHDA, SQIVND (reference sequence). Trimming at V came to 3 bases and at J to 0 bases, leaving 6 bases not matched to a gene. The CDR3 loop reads CASSIGLAASTDTQYF. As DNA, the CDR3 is TGTGCCAGTAGTATTGGGCTAGCGGCTAGCACAGATACGCAGTATTTT.

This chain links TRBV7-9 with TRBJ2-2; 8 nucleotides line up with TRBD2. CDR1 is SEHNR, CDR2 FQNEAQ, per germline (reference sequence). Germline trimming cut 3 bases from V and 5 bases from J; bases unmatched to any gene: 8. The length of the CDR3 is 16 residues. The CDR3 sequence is CASSFTLAGSTGELFF. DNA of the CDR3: TGTGCCAGCAGCTTTACATTAGCGGGATCAACCGGGGAGCTGTTTTTT.

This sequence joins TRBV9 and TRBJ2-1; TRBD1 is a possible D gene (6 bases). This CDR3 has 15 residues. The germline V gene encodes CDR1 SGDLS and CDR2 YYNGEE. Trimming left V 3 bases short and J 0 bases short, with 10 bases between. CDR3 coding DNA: TGTGCCAGCAGCGGGACAGCGAGCTCCTACAATGAGCAGTTCTTC. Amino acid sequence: CASSGTASSYNEQFF.